The entry below gives a single TCR beta chain sequence along with its context. The treatment was: 15 to 20 received Ad26.COV2.S at low or high dose, single or two shots; roughly 5 received placebo; per-sample allocation not given. Specimens were obtained on day 63 following the first vaccine or placebo injection. The source of the sample is a study of Ad26.COV2.S vaccination and SARS-CoV-2 variants. Clones were sequenced by immunoSEQ multiplex PCR, and TCRdb holds only the in-frame ones, with some missing. The repertoire holds hundreds of thousands of clones, with around 87% as singletons. The CDR3 loop spans 18 amino acids. Germline V lookup: CDR1 SGHAT, CDR2 FQNNGV. The junction had 14 bases not matched to a gene; V was cut back by 3 bases and J by 4 bases.

This TCR came from a person aged 18-60 years who received the Ad26.COV2.S COVID-19 vaccine or a placebo. The chain couples TRBV11-2 to TRBJ2-3, with 9 bases fitting TRBD2. Sequenced material: peripheral blood, taken in a trial of Ad26.COV2.S vaccine versus placebo. CDR3 DNA: TGTGCCAGCAGCTTGGGTTGGTCGGCGGGGGGGCGCGCAGATACGCAGTATTTT. Translation gives CASSLGWSAGGRADTQYF.